This passage covers 12 T cell receptor beta chains from one sample sequenced in a study of OX40 agonist ivuxolimab in advanced cancers. Method: immunoSEQ multiplex PCR; TCRdb's copy keeps in-frame clones and lacks some. The repertoire has 60,000 to 70,000 clones, around 87% of them found once; the top ten carry about 3.9%. Sequencing was performed on CD4+ or CD8+ T cells sorted from blood, taken in a trial of the OX40 agonist ivuxolimab. Receptor source: an adult with an advanced solid tumor such as melanoma, head and neck, liver or kidney cancer.

This chain links TRBV7-3 with TRBJ1-1; the D is unclear. Per the germline V gene, CDR1 is SGHTA and CDR2 is FQGTGA. This CDR3 region has 14 residues. The germline V and J ends were trimmed by 2 bases and 3 bases, with 10 bases remaining between them. CDR3 loop: CASSLRFRDTEAFF. The DNA for the CDR3 is TGTGCCAGCAGCTTACGTTTCCGGGACACTGAAGCTTTCTTT.

The V gene is TRBV20-1, the J gene TRBJ2-7; the D is unclear. Trimming stripped 0 bases from V and 3 bases from J, with 3 bases between. The CDR3 contains 11 residues. Germline V CDR1 and CDR2: DFQATT, SNEGSKA (reference sequence). CDR3 bases: TGCAGTGCTAGAGAAGGCTACGAGCAGTACTTC. Protein sequence: CSAREGYEQYF.

The rearrangement joins TRBV13 to TRBJ1-4; 10 bases align to TRBD1. This CDR3 is 15 amino acids long. The germline gives CDR1 PRHDT, CDR2 FYEKMQ (reference sequence). With V trimmed by 5 bases and J by 3 bases, 3 bases remained unmatched. DNA for the CDR3: TGTGCCAGCAGCCGGACAGGGGGAGCTAATGAAAAACTGTTTTTT. Its translation: CASSRTGGANEKLFF.

This chain links TRBV5-4 with TRBJ1-1; unclear D gene. Germline CDR1 and CDR2: SGHNT and YYREEE (reference sequence). The CDR3 is 15 residues long. The ends were cut back, 0 bases at V and 4 bases at J, with 13 bases in the middle. Here the CDR3 reads CASSLASSRGTEAFF. The CDR3 DNA reads as TGTGCCAGCAGCTTGGCGTCTTCACGGGGCACTGAAGCTTTCTTT. Together with reference TRBV5-4 and TRBJ1-1, the CDR3 gives the full variable domain: ETGVTQSPTHLIKTRGQQVTLRCSSQSGHNTVSWYQQALGQGPQFIFQYYREEENGRGNFPPRFSGLQFPNYSSELNVNALELDDSALYLCASSLASSRGTEAFFGQGTRLTVV.

The V gene is TRBV10-1, the J gene TRBJ1-3; possibly TRBD1 for D (6 bases). The CDR3 is 16 amino acids. In germline, CDR1 is WNHNN, CDR2 SYGVQD (reference sequence). V lost 8 bases and J 0 bases, leaving 17 bases between the germline ends. Here the CDR3 DNA reads TGCGCCAGCGACCTTAGGGGGGGCAACTCTGGAAACACCATATATTTT. It is translated as CASDLRGGNSGNTIYF.

This clone occurred once. The J gene is TRBJ2-6, the V gene TRBV5-1, with a weak D call TRBD1 (5 bases). Germline V gene lookup returns CDR1 SGHRS and CDR2 YFSETQ. The CDR3 has 16 amino acids. V lost 2 bases to trimming and J lost 4 bases, with 13 bases between them. For the CDR3, the DNA is TGCGCCAGCAGCTTAATCCAGGGTCAGGGGGCCAACGTCCTGACTTTC. Its protein is CASSLIQGQGANVLTF.

In its sample, this clone was seen once. The chain uses TRBV7-2 and TRBJ1-2; TRBD1 matches 8 bases. CDR1 and CDR2 (germline): SGHTA, FQGNSA. V was pared by 1 base and J by 6 bases, with 4 bases of the junction left unmatched. The CDR3 runs to 14 residues. CDR3 coding DNA: TGTGCCAGCAGCTTAGACCAGGGGGCTAATGGCTACACCTTC. Translated: CASSLDQGANGYTF.

The rearrangement joins TRBV29-1 to TRBJ1-5; 7 bases match TRBD1. Germline CDR1 and CDR2: SQVTM and ANQGSEA. The CDR3 consists of 14 residues. With V trimmed by 7 bases and J by 3 bases, 9 bases remained unmatched. As DNA, the CDR3 is TGCAGCGCCAAGACAGGGTCGCCCAATCAGCCCCAGCATTTT. This codes for CSAKTGSPNQPQHF.

A few counts support this clone. This chain uses TRBV4-1 with TRBJ2-7; the D is unclear. The CDR3 extends over 14 amino acids. CDR1 and CDR2 from the germline V gene are MGHRA and YSYEKL. V dropped 0 bases and J dropped 4 bases, with 10 bases sitting between them. CDR3 coding DNA: TGCGCCAGCAGCCAAGATCTCCGAGGTTACGAGCAGTACTTC. Its protein product is CASSQDLRGYEQYF.

This clone was detected once. J is TRBJ2-1 and V is TRBV4-2, with 7 bases matching TRBD1. CDR3 length: 18 amino acids. In germline, CDR1 is LGHNA, CDR2 YNFKEQ. V was clipped by 1 base and J by 0 bases; unmatched bases: 9. The CDR3 region is CASSQGSVRGTSYNEQFF. As DNA, the CDR3 is TGTGCCAGCAGCCAAGGTTCCGTCAGGGGGACCTCCTACAATGAGCAGTTCTTC.

The gene calls are TRBV27 and TRBJ2-1, with 7 bases lining up with TRBD2. This CDR3 is built from 14 residues. Germline V gene lookup returns CDR1 MNHEY and CDR2 SMNVEV (reference sequence). Losses at the gene ends were 3 bases for V and 3 bases for J; bases not matched to a gene: 2. CDR3 nucleotide sequence: TGTGCCAGCAGTTTCCAGCGGGGCTACAATGAGCAGTTCTTC. It is translated as CASSFQRGYNEQFF.

The gene calls are TRBV5-1 and TRBJ2-2, with D maybe TRBD1 (6 bases). This CDR3 comprises 18 residues. Trimming stripped 6 bases from V and 1 base from J, with 22 bases between. CDR1 SGHRS and CDR2 YFSETQ come from the germline V gene. The CDR3 sequence: CASIGQERGKLNTGELFF. The CDR3 region has the DNA TGCGCCAGCATAGGCCAGGAGAGGGGGAAATTGAACACCGGGGAGCTGTTTTTT.